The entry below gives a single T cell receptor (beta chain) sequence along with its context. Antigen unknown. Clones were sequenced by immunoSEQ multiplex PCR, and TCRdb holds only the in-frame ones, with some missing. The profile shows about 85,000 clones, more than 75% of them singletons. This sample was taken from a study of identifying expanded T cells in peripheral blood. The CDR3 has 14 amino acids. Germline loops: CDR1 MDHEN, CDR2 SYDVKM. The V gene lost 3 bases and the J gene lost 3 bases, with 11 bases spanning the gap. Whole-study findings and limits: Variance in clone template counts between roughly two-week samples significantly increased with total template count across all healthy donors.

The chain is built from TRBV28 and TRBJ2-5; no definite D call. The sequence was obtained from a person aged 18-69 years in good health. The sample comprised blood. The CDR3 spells CASSFGQIEETQYF. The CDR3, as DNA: TGTGCCAGCAGTTTTGGCCAGATAGAAGAGACCCAGTACTTC.